This TCR beta chain was captured in a study of T cells in Graves' hyperthyroidism and ophthalmopathy. V lost 5 bases and J 1 base, leaving 9 bases between the germline ends. The germline V gene encodes CDR1 SGHRS and CDR2 YFSETQ. The CDR3 length is 14 residues. The TCR beta CDR3 regions underwent amplification using RNA transcripts as the source. HTBI primers were used for first-round RT-PCR of the TCR CDR3. TCRdb itself ran the multiplex PCR reads through MiXCR, one entry per CDR3 protein. The data show 480,000 or so distinct CDR3 sequences, with roughly an eighth seen just once and around 17% held by the top ten. The patients, who ranged from 18 to 65 in age, presented with newly diagnosed hyperthyroidism lasting under 2 months. Diagnoses were made from clinical symptoms, serum measures (thyroxine and TRAb), thyroid ultrasound and orbital computed tomography. Isolation of PBMCs was performed on around 10 ml fresh peripheral blood.

Many counts were recorded for this clonotype. Its antigen is undetermined. Study results and caveats: It was a median about 7.1 months before onset that the model predicted ophthalmopathy.

The gene calls are TRBV5-1 and TRBJ1-4; the D is unclear. This clonotype was obtained from a woman between 18 and 29 years old with Graves' hyperthyroidism. Sequenced material: blood. In nucleotides, the CDR3 is TGCGCCAGCAGACGGGAGGTAACTAATGAAAAACTGTTTTTT. It translates to CASRREVTNEKLFF.